The count of the clone carrying this TCR beta chain is one. With random hexamers, reverse transcription was performed on roughly 0.5 to 1 ug of RNA. TCRdb fed the immunoSEQ multiplex PCR reads into MiXCR, producing one record per CDR3 protein. The sample lists 140,000 or so distinct CDR3 sequences; approximately 95% were seen once. The source of the sample is a study of CD8 T cells in Susac syndrome. The CDR3 extends over 14 amino acids. With 3 bases clipped from V and 5 bases from J, the junction kept 5 bases outside the gene matches. Sequencing was carried out using CD4+ T cells from PBMCs. This chain uses TRBV12-3 or TRBV12-4 with TRBJ2-7, with 9 positions matching TRBD1. The clonotype was recovered from a human donor with multiple sclerosis. In DNA, the CDR3 is TGTGCCAGCAGTTTCAACAGGGGGCCGGACGAGCAGTACTTC. Translated: CASSFNRGPDEQYF.